Below are 10 T cell receptor beta chains sequenced from a single sample in a study of a mutant IDH1 vaccine in newly diagnosed glioma. Time point meaning: week 11, during vaccination. Doses of 300 ug of mutant IDH1 20-mer peptide were given with topical imiquimod. What these receptors recognize is not known. The method was immunoSEQ multiplex PCR; TCRdb's version includes in-frame clones alone and lacks a portion of them. Among about 52,000 clones listed, about 91% were seen once. This specimen was PBMCs, taken from a glioma patient whose treatment included an IDH1 peptide vaccine. These TCRs come from a man over 45 with glioma.

This clone was seen once. This chain connects TRBV6-5 to TRBJ2-3, with D possibly matching TRBD1 (5 bases). With 6 bases removed from V and 3 bases from J, the gap between germline ends came to 16 bases. The CDR3 extends over 15 amino acids. The germline V gene encodes CDR1 MNHEY and CDR2 SVGAGI. In nucleotides, the CDR3 is TGTGCCAGCAGAGGGGTCCAGGGAAGGACAGATACGCAGTATTTT. Protein product: CASRGVQGRTDTQYF.

J is TRBJ1-5 and V is TRBV4-1; D may be TRBD1 (6 bases). Trimming stripped 6 bases from V and 6 bases from J, with 15 bases between. CDR3 length equals 14 residues. Germline V CDR1 and CDR2: MGHRA, YSYEKL. The CDR3 region is CASSPMGAGQPQHF. The CDR3 DNA sequence: TGCGCCAGCAGTCCGATGGGGGCTGGTCAGCCCCAGCATTTT.

This clone was seen only once. The chain recombines TRBV19 with TRBJ2-1, with TRBD2 matching over 14 bases. Germline-derived CDR1 and CDR2 are LNHDA and SQIVND (reference sequence). V was pared by 6 bases and J by 7 bases, with 5 bases of the junction left unmatched. This CDR3 is built from 15 residues. This CDR3 reads CASRGGTSGRNEQFF. The CDR3 DNA follows: TGTGCCAGTAGAGGAGGGACTAGCGGGAGAAATGAGCAGTTCTTC.

The chain has TRBV28 and TRBJ1-3; D may be TRBD1 (5 bases). Germline V CDR1 and CDR2: MDHEN, SYDVKM. The CDR3 is made up of 15 amino acids. Trimming cost V 7 bases and J 0 bases, with 13 bases left between them. CDR3 DNA sequence: TGTGCCAGCACCTCCCGGGGCCGCTCTGGAAACACCATATATTTT. Translating gives CASTSRGRSGNTIYF.

The V and J genes are TRBV28 and TRBJ2-2, with 9 bases identical to TRBD1. The germline gives CDR1 MDHEN, CDR2 SYDVKM. The CDR3 is made up of 16 amino acids. Trimming took 6 bases from V and 2 from J; bases not matched to a gene: 7. CDR3 region: CASSRTGQGNTGELFF. The CDR3 coding sequence is TGTGCCAGCAGCCGAACGGGACAGGGCAACACCGGGGAGCTGTTTTTT.

The chain couples TRBV19 to TRBJ2-1; no clear D gene. V lost 5 bases and J lost 0, with 14 bases in between. Germline assignment: CDR1 LNHDA and CDR2 SQIVND (reference sequence). The length of the CDR3 is 16 residues. The CDR3 sequence: CASSPHARSSYNEQFF. As DNA, the CDR3 is TGTGCCAGTAGTCCCCATGCGCGCAGCTCCTACAATGAGCAGTTCTTC. The variable domain in full, with the rest retrieved from reference TRBV19 and TRBJ2-1, is DGGITQSPKYLFRKEGQNVTLSCEQNLNHDAMYWYRQDPGQGLRLIYYSQIVNDFQKGDIAEGYSVSREKKESFPLTVTSAQKNPTAFYLCASSPHARSSYNEQFFGPGTRLTVL.

The chain is built from TRBV4-1 and TRBJ2-2, with TRBD2 matching over 13 bases. With 4 bases clipped from V and 7 bases from J, the junction kept 3 bases outside the gene matches. Germline CDR1 MGHRA, CDR2 YSYEKL. This CDR3 comprises 15 residues. CDR3 sequence reads: CASSPGTSGIGELFF. As DNA, the CDR3 is TGCGCCAGCAGCCCCGGGACTAGCGGGATCGGGGAGCTGTTTTTT.

This chain connects TRBV7-8 to TRBJ2-2; the D is unclear. V was shortened by 2 bases and J by 6 bases, with 4 bases between the two germline ends. Per the germline V gene, CDR1 is SGHVS and CDR2 is FQNEAQ. The CDR3 totals 12 residues. CDR3 loop: CASSLRSGELFF. CDR3 coding DNA: TGTGCCAGCAGCTTAAGATCCGGGGAGCTGTTTTTT.

Comments on this clone: At the DNA level, this CDR3 is encoded by other sequences in the same sample as well. V usage is TRBV2 and J usage is TRBJ2-1; TRBD2 agrees at 11 bases. There are 15 residues in the CDR3. V was clipped by 6 bases and J by 1 base; unmatched bases: 2. Germline-derived CDR1 and CDR2 are SNHLY and FYNNEI. CDR3 region: CASRTSGNSYNEQFF. CDR3 DNA sequence: TGTGCCAGCAGGACTAGCGGGAATTCCTACAATGAGCAGTTCTTC.

This clone occurred once. The chain links TRBV19 to TRBJ1-5, with 7 bases matching TRBD1. The CDR3 extends over 17 amino acids. Germline V CDR1 and CDR2: LNHDA, SQIVND (reference sequence). The V segment lost 6 bases and the J segment 1 base; nucleotides outside the gene matches: 12. The CDR3, as DNA: TGTGCCAGTAGAAGACAGGGAGGTCGGTGGAGCAATCAGCCCCAGCATTTT. Its protein is CASRRQGGRWSNQPQHF.